A selection of T cell receptor beta chains follows, all from one sample in a study of PD-1 blockade in classical Hodgkin lymphoma. Libraries were prepared by immunoSEQ multiplex PCR; TCRdb keeps only in-frame clonotypes and omits some of them. The sample consists of 57,000 or so clones, around 89% of them appearing once. The sequences come from peripheral blood mononuclear cells (PBMCs), collected at baseline. The receptors stem from a human donor with classical Hodgkin lymphoma. Both conserved end residues are part of each CDR3. The order of the fields is CDR3 DNA, CDR3 protein, V gene, clone size, D gene, J gene. The D gene is left open where the match is weak. The size field is filled for only some rows; it gives once, few, many or a size class.

CDR3nt: TGTGCCAGGATACCATTAGCGGGGACCTACAATGAGCAGTTCTTC
CDR3aa: CARIPLAGTYNEQFF
v_gene: TRBV6-4
abundance: .
d_gene: TRBD2
j_gene: TRBJ2-1

CDR3nt: TGTGCCAGCTCACTTACACAGAACCCGAACACTGAAGCTTTCTTT
CDR3aa: CASSLTQNPNTEAFF
v_gene: TRBV18
abundance: .
d_gene: .
j_gene: TRBJ1-1

CDR3nt: TGTGCCAGCAGCACGCAAAACGGGGGCTACACCTTC
CDR3aa: CASSTQNGGYTF
v_gene: TRBV9
abundance: .
d_gene: .
j_gene: TRBJ1-2

CDR3nt: TGTGCCAGCAGTTTAGGACAGCTCTACGAGCAGTACTTC
CDR3aa: CASSLGQLYEQYF
v_gene: TRBV27
abundance: .
d_gene: .
j_gene: TRBJ2-7

CDR3nt: TGTGCCAGCAGCGTGGTCGGTAGCACAGATACGCAGTATTTT
CDR3aa: CASSVVGSTDTQYF
v_gene: TRBV7-9
abundance: .
d_gene: .
j_gene: TRBJ2-3

CDR3nt: TGTGCCAGCAGCCCAGACACCGGGGAGCTGTTTTTT
CDR3aa: CASSPDTGELFF
v_gene: TRBV28
abundance: .
d_gene: .
j_gene: TRBJ2-2

CDR3nt: TGTGCCAGTACTCCGACGGCGAGCCGAAAAAACACCATATATTTT
CDR3aa: CASTPTASRKNTIYF
v_gene: TRBV19
abundance: .
d_gene: .
j_gene: TRBJ1-3

CDR3nt: TGTGCCTGGACAGGGGGACCGAACACTGAAGCTTTCTTT
CDR3aa: CAWTGGPNTEAFF
v_gene: TRBV30
abundance: .
d_gene: TRBD1
j_gene: TRBJ1-1

CDR3nt: TGTGCCAGCAGCTCACAGGGTCGGGACACCGGGGAGCTGTTTTTT
CDR3aa: CASSSQGRDTGELFF
v_gene: TRBV7-9
abundance: .
d_gene: .
j_gene: TRBJ2-2

CDR3nt: TGCAGTGCTAGAGTTCTGGGAGACTACACCTTC
CDR3aa: CSARVLGDYTF
v_gene: TRBV20-1
abundance: .
d_gene: .
j_gene: TRBJ1-2

CDR3nt: TGTGCCAGCAGTTACTCAAGGGACAGGGGCTCCTACGAGCAGTACTTC
CDR3aa: CASSYSRDRGSYEQYF
v_gene: TRBV6-5
abundance: .
d_gene: TRBD1
j_gene: TRBJ2-7

CDR3nt: TGTGCCAGCGAACTAGCGGGGGGGACCACAGATACGCAGTATTTT
CDR3aa: CASELAGGTTDTQYF
v_gene: TRBV28
abundance: .
d_gene: TRBD2
j_gene: TRBJ2-3

CDR3nt: TGTGCCAGTATTGATATCGGTGCAACTAATGAAAAACTGTTTTTT
CDR3aa: CASIDIGATNEKLFF
v_gene: TRBV19
abundance: once
d_gene: .
j_gene: TRBJ1-4

CDR3nt: TGTGCCAGCAGTTTACCCGCGGGGGCCGAAGCTTTCTTT
CDR3aa: CASSLPAGAEAFF
v_gene: TRBV28
abundance: .
d_gene: .
j_gene: TRBJ1-1

CDR3nt: TGCGCCAGCAGTCAATCCGGGGGATCCCTCCCGAACACCGGGGAGCTGTTTTTT
CDR3aa: CASSQSGGSLPNTGELFF
v_gene: TRBV23-1
abundance: .
d_gene: .
j_gene: TRBJ2-2

CDR3nt: TGTGCCAGCTCTGGGACTGTCAACGAGCAGTACTTC
CDR3aa: CASSGTVNEQYF
v_gene: TRBV7-6
abundance: .
d_gene: .
j_gene: TRBJ2-7

CDR3nt: TGTGCCAGCAGTTATCAATACAGTCGGGTGACTGAAGCTTTCTTT
CDR3aa: CASSYQYSRVTEAFF
v_gene: TRBV6-5
abundance: .
d_gene: .
j_gene: TRBJ1-1

CDR3nt: TGTGCCAGCAGACCGGATAGCGGGAGCTCCTACAATGAGCAGTTCTTC
CDR3aa: CASRPDSGSSYNEQFF
v_gene: TRBV7-2
abundance: .
d_gene: TRBD2
j_gene: TRBJ2-1

CDR3nt: TGTGCCAGCAGCTCGGTACAGGGGGCATACGAGCAGTACTTC
CDR3aa: CASSSVQGAYEQYF
v_gene: TRBV5-6
abundance: .
d_gene: TRBD1
j_gene: TRBJ2-7

CDR3nt: TGTGCCAGCAGCTCCCCGGGACAGGACTATGGCTACACCTTC
CDR3aa: CASSSPGQDYGYTF
v_gene: TRBV5-6
abundance: .
d_gene: TRBD1
j_gene: TRBJ1-2

CDR3nt: TGTGCCTGGACCATGACCCGCTCTGGAAACACCATATATTTT
CDR3aa: CAWTMTRSGNTIYF
v_gene: TRBV30
abundance: .
d_gene: .
j_gene: TRBJ1-3

CDR3nt: TGTGCCAGCACCATCGACAGGGAGGTTTATGGCTACACCTTC
CDR3aa: CASTIDREVYGYTF
v_gene: TRBV4-2
abundance: .
d_gene: TRBD1
j_gene: TRBJ1-2

CDR3nt: TGTGCCAGCTCACCAGTGGGGGCAGATAGCAATCAGCCCCAGCATTTT
CDR3aa: CASSPVGADSNQPQHF
v_gene: TRBV18
abundance: once
d_gene: .
j_gene: TRBJ1-5

CDR3nt: TGTGCCAGCAGCTTAGTAGGGTCGCAGCCTGGGGGCAATCAGCCCCAGCATTTT
CDR3aa: CASSLVGSQPGGNQPQHF
v_gene: TRBV7-2
abundance: .
d_gene: .
j_gene: TRBJ1-5

CDR3nt: TGTGCCAGCAGACGAAATAACAGGGTGTTTAGTTCACCCCTCCACTTT
CDR3aa: CASRRNNRVFSSPLHF
v_gene: TRBV11-2
abundance: .
d_gene: .
j_gene: TRBJ1-6

CDR3nt: TGTGCCAGCAGCTCCGATGGGACTAGCGGGGGCACTAACACCGGGGAGCTGTTTTTT
CDR3aa: CASSSDGTSGGTNTGELFF
v_gene: TRBV7-9
abundance: .
d_gene: TRBD2
j_gene: TRBJ2-2

CDR3nt: TGTGCCAGCAGTCCACTTGTTTGGGACAGGGGGTACGAGCAGTACTTC
CDR3aa: CASSPLVWDRGYEQYF
v_gene: TRBV2
abundance: once
d_gene: TRBD1
j_gene: TRBJ2-7

CDR3nt: TGCGCCAGCAGTTATAACGGGGGCCACCGAGGGGAGACCCAGTACTTC
CDR3aa: CASSYNGGHRGETQYF
v_gene: TRBV5-1
abundance: .
d_gene: .
j_gene: TRBJ2-5

CDR3nt: TGTGCCACCTCGACGCTGAGGGGGAACACTGAAGCTTTCTTT
CDR3aa: CATSTLRGNTEAFF
v_gene: TRBV19
abundance: .
d_gene: .
j_gene: TRBJ1-1

CDR3nt: TGCGCCAGCAGCCAAGCAGGGACAGGATATGGCTACACCTTC
CDR3aa: CASSQAGTGYGYTF
v_gene: TRBV4-3
abundance: .
d_gene: TRBD1
j_gene: TRBJ1-2

CDR3nt: TGTGCCAGCTCATACGGGACAGGGAATTCACCCCTCCACTTT
CDR3aa: CASSYGTGNSPLHF
v_gene: TRBV18
abundance: .
d_gene: TRBD1
j_gene: TRBJ1-6

CDR3nt: TGCGCCAGCAGCTTGTGGGCAGTCCTTAGCTCTGGGGCCAACGTCCTGACTTTC
CDR3aa: CASSLWAVLSSGANVLTF
v_gene: TRBV5-1
abundance: .
d_gene: .
j_gene: TRBJ2-6

CDR3nt: TGTGCCAGCAGCTTAATTACCCAGGGCGAAGCTTTCTTT
CDR3aa: CASSLITQGEAFF
v_gene: TRBV7-2
abundance: .
d_gene: .
j_gene: TRBJ1-1

CDR3nt: TGTGCCAGCAGCTTAGGAACCGGGACCTACGAGCAGTACTTC
CDR3aa: CASSLGTGTYEQYF
v_gene: TRBV7-9
abundance: .
d_gene: .
j_gene: TRBJ2-7

CDR3nt: TGTGCCAGCAGCTCTCCCTTCACGAGATCCTACGAGCAGTACTTC
CDR3aa: CASSSPFTRSYEQYF
v_gene: TRBV7-6
abundance: .
d_gene: .
j_gene: TRBJ2-7

CDR3nt: TGTGCCAGCAGCTCGACAGGGTACTACAATGAGCAGTTCTTC
CDR3aa: CASSSTGYYNEQFF
v_gene: TRBV7-9
abundance: .
d_gene: TRBD1
j_gene: TRBJ2-1

CDR3nt: TGTGCCTGGAGCCAGGACGGCCTCCCTAATGAAAAACTGTTTTTT
CDR3aa: CAWSQDGLPNEKLFF
v_gene: TRBV30
abundance: .
d_gene: .
j_gene: TRBJ1-4

CDR3nt: TGTGCCAGCAGCTTAGGTATTCAGGTTAGCTCTGGCTACACCTTC
CDR3aa: CASSLGIQVSSGYTF
v_gene: TRBV7-2
abundance: .
d_gene: .
j_gene: TRBJ1-2

CDR3nt: TGTGCCAGCAGGGAAGGGCGGAGGACGGGGGAGACCCAGTACTTC
CDR3aa: CASREGRRTGETQYF
v_gene: TRBV4-2
abundance: .
d_gene: .
j_gene: TRBJ2-5

CDR3nt: TGTGCCAGCAGTTCCGGCGGCCCTCGATGGTCCACCCAGCCCCAGCATTTT
CDR3aa: CASSSGGPRWSTQPQHF
v_gene: TRBV27
abundance: .
d_gene: .
j_gene: TRBJ1-5

CDR3nt: TGTGCCAGCAGTGACTCGATGGGGAATTCACCCCTCCACTTT
CDR3aa: CASSDSMGNSPLHF
v_gene: TRBV6-4
abundance: .
d_gene: .
j_gene: TRBJ1-6

CDR3nt: TGTGCCAGCAGCAACGGCCTCTATGGCTACACCTTC
CDR3aa: CASSNGLYGYTF
v_gene: TRBV21-1
abundance: .
d_gene: .
j_gene: TRBJ1-2

CDR3nt: TGTGCCAGCAGCTTGTTACAGTACAATGAGCAGTTCTTC
CDR3aa: CASSLLQYNEQFF
v_gene: TRBV5-6
abundance: .
d_gene: .
j_gene: TRBJ2-1

CDR3nt: TGTGCCAGCAGTGAATTTGGGAGGGAGGGAGGTCGAAATCAGCCCCAGCATTTT
CDR3aa: CASSEFGREGGRNQPQHF
v_gene: TRBV2
abundance: .
d_gene: .
j_gene: TRBJ1-5

CDR3nt: TGTGCCAGCAGTGCCCACCGAGGGGGACAGGGAGGCGATAGCAATCAGCCCCAGCATTTT
CDR3aa: CASSAHRGGQGGDSNQPQHF
v_gene: TRBV6-4
abundance: once
d_gene: TRBD1
j_gene: TRBJ1-5